This T cell receptor beta chain was captured by sequencing in a study of T cell responses to AZD1222 COVID-19 vaccine. The CDR3 is 15 residues long. Trimming took 4 bases from V and 3 from J; bases not matched to a gene: 1. In germline, CDR1 is MRHNA, CDR2 SNTAGT. Some clones are missing from TCRdb's copy, which holds only in-frame ones; the method was immunoSEQ multiplex PCR. Of 130,000 to 150,000 clones listed, around 91% are singletons. This sequence joins TRBV6-4 and TRBJ2-1, with 12 bases that match TRBD2. The specimen comprised peripheral blood, sampled on day 0 of AZD1222 vaccination. This receptor was taken from an adult in good health. The CDR3: CASSATSGSYNEQFF. CDR3 DNA: TGTGCCAGCAGTGCGACTAGCGGGAGCTACAATGAGCAGTTCTTC.